Below are 31 T cell receptor beta chains sequenced from a single sample in a study of T cell changes during pregnancy in multiple sclerosis. Profiled with immunoSEQ multiplex PCR; TCRdb holds only in-frame clones, not every one. The table includes roughly 38,000 clones, more than 75% detected once. This sample comprised CD8+ T cells from peripheral blood mononuclear cells, obtained in the third trimester of pregnancy. These receptors were collected from a female donor with multiple sclerosis, enrolled in a pregnancy study.

This chain connects TRBV5-1 to TRBJ1-2; TRBD1 aligns across 9 bases. Germline trimming cut 3 bases from V and 6 bases from J; bases unmatched to any gene: 3. Germline V gene sequence: CDR1 SGHRS, CDR2 YFSETQ. This CDR3 is 13 amino acids long. CDR3 amino acids: CASSWGQGDGYTF. CDR3 in DNA: TGCGCCAGCAGCTGGGGACAGGGAGATGGCTACACCTTC.

This rearrangement joins TRBV11-2 to TRBJ1-1; 8 positions match TRBD1. Losses at the gene ends were 5 bases for V and 0 bases for J; bases not matched to a gene: 14. Germline V gives CDR1 SGHAT, CDR2 FQNNGV. The CDR3 is 18 residues long. The CDR3 is CASSVIPGTGEMNTEAFF. CDR3 in DNA: TGTGCCAGCAGCGTGATCCCCGGGACAGGAGAGATGAACACTGAAGCTTTCTTT.

The gene calls are TRBV6-4 and TRBJ2-3, with TRBD1 as a possible D gene (6 bases). Germline CDR1 and CDR2: MRHNA and SNTAGT. Between the trimmed V and J ends, which lost 4 bases and 3 bases, there was a span of 11 bases. CDR3 length: 14 amino acids. Written as DNA, the CDR3 is TGTGCCAGCAGTGTCACACAGGGTACAGATACGCAGTATTTT. Translated, it gives CASSVTQGTDTQYF.

The chain carries TRBV30 and TRBJ1-1; 8 bases are shared with TRBD1. Trimming removed 4 bases from V and 4 bases from J; junction bases left unmatched: 2. The V gene's germline CDR1 is GTSNPN and CDR2 SVGIG (reference sequence). The CDR3 loop spans 12 amino acids. The CDR3 loop is CAWTGGTTEAFF. The CDR3 coding sequence is TGTGCCTGGACAGGGGGCACCACTGAAGCTTTCTTT.

V and J are TRBV6-5 and TRBJ2-5; 9 bases align to TRBD1. V was pared by 8 bases and J by 4 bases, with 8 bases of the junction left unmatched. CDR3 size: 14 residues. Germline V lookup: CDR1 MNHEY, CDR2 SVGAGI. CDR3 DNA sequence: TGTGCCAGCTTGGGTGGACAGGGGCGAGAGACCCAGTACTTC. This sequence encodes CASLGGQGRETQYF.

The chain couples TRBV27 to TRBJ1-1, with TRBD1 matching 9 bases. The CDR3 is 14 amino acids. Looked up from germline, CDR1 is MNHEY and CDR2 is SMNVEV (reference sequence). The V gene end was trimmed by 3 bases and the J gene end by 4 bases; junction bases not matched to a gene: 3. The CDR3 DNA reads TGTGCCAGCAGTTTGGGACAGGGTGGCACTGAAGCTTTCTTT. Translation gives CASSLGQGGTEAFF.

The chain employs TRBV6-6 and TRBJ1-1, with D perhaps matching TRBD1 (6 bases). The germline CDR1 and CDR2 sequences are MNHNY and SVGAGI (reference sequence). The CDR3 is 11 amino acids. The germline V and J ends were trimmed by 6 bases and 14 bases, with 16 bases remaining between them. CDR3 in amino acids: CASRNRDNHFF. The CDR3 coding sequence is TGTGCCAGCAGAAATCGGGACAACCACTTCTTT.

V usage is TRBV7-9 and J usage is TRBJ2-7, with D maybe TRBD2 (5 bases). The V end lost 1 base, the J end lost 0 bases, and 16 bases lay between the germline ends. The CDR3 extends over 17 amino acids. The V gene's germline CDR1 is SEHNR and CDR2 FQNEAQ (reference sequence). The CDR3 DNA is TGTGCCAGCAGCTTAGGAGCGGTCTCCCCGAGCTCCTACGAGCAGTACTTC. This gives the protein CASSLGAVSPSSYEQYF.

This rearrangement joins TRBV7-3 to TRBJ1-1; D is undetermined. This CDR3 is 15 amino acids long. V lost 0 bases, J lost 1 base, and 9 bases lay in between. Germline V gene lookup returns CDR1 SGHTA and CDR2 FQGTGA. CDR3 residues: CASSLTAAANTEAFF. The CDR3 DNA is TGTGCCAGCAGCTTAACGGCAGCGGCGAACACTGAAGCTTTCTTT.

This clone occurred a few times. This chain links TRBV27 with TRBJ1-4, with D hard to call. Per the germline V gene, CDR1 is MNHEY and CDR2 is SMNVEV (reference sequence). This CDR3 is built from 14 residues. Trimming took 4 bases from V and 8 from J, leaving 14 bases between them. CDR3: CASSWTSSGEKLFF. The CDR3 nucleotides are TGTGCCAGCAGTTGGACCTCCTCGGGGGAAAAACTGTTTTTT.

V and J are TRBV27 and TRBJ1-2; 7 nucleotides align to TRBD1. Germline V gene data show CDR1 as MNHEY and CDR2 as SMNVEV (reference sequence). With V trimmed by 2 bases and J by 6 bases, 6 bases remained unmatched. The CDR3 loop spans 14 amino acids. The CDR3 sequence: CASSLTNRGDGYTF. In DNA, the CDR3 is TGTGCCAGCAGTTTAACCAACAGGGGTGATGGCTACACCTTC.

The V gene is TRBV6-5, the J gene TRBJ1-1; TRBD1 matches at 8 bases. The CDR3 sequence is 15 residues long. Germline loops: CDR1 MNHEY, CDR2 SVGAGI. With 5 bases clipped from V and 1 base from J, the junction kept 6 bases outside the gene matches. In nucleotides, the CDR3 is TGTGCCAGCAGTCCCCGGACAGGGAAGAACACTGAAGCTTTCTTT. Residues: CASSPRTGKNTEAFF.

The CDR3 reads CASSHSSGANVLTF. DNA of the CDR3: TGTGCCAGCAGCCATAGCTCTGGGGCCAACGTCCTGACTTTC. This chain links TRBV25-1 with TRBJ2-6, with D uncertain. This CDR3 region has 14 residues. Trimming removed 6 bases at V and 0 bases at J, with 6 bases between. Germline V gene lookup returns CDR1 MGHDK and CDR2 SYGVNS.

The CDR3 region has the DNA TGCGCCAGCAGTTGGGGCCTAAGGGACGAGCAGTACTTC. As protein: CASSWGLRDEQYF. This chain uses TRBV23-1 with TRBJ2-7; tentatively, D is TRBD1 (5 bases). TRBV23-1 is an ORF, and what it does is uncertain. This CDR3 contains 13 residues. Trimming cost V 5 bases and J 5 bases, with 13 bases left between them.

The chain recombines TRBV7-9 with TRBJ2-2; weak D call: TRBD1 (5 bases). Germline V gene sequence: CDR1 SEHNR, CDR2 FQNEAQ (reference sequence). Trimming took off 11 bases at V and 0 bases at J, with 16 bases between the two ends. The CDR3 consists of 15 residues. CDR3 coding DNA: TGTGCCCTCACAGGTTCTACCCCGAACACCGGGGAGCTGTTTTTT. This encodes CALTGSTPNTGELFF.

In its sample, this clone was seen once. Other nucleotide sequences in the sample specify the same CDR3. V gene TRBV5-1 combines with J gene TRBJ2-2; no reliable D call. Per germline, CDR1 SGHRS and CDR2 YFSETQ. This CDR3 contains 13 residues. Trimming removed 0 bases from V and 5 bases from J, with 5 bases in between. As DNA, the CDR3 is TGCGCCAGCAGCTTGGCGTTTACCGGGGAGCTGTTTTTT. Its translation: CASSLAFTGELFF. The full variable domain, its missing parts supplied by reference TRBV5-1 and TRBJ2-2, is KAGVTQTPRYLIKTRGQQVTLSCSPISGHRSVSWYQQTPGQGLQFLFEYFSETQRNKGNFPGRFSGRQFSNSRSEMNVSTLELGDSALYLCASSLAFTGELFFGEGSRLTVL.

The CDR3 loop is CASSYAGQGGDTQYF. The DNA for the CDR3 is TGTGCCAGCAGTTACGCGGGCCAGGGAGGGGATACGCAGTATTTT. This rearrangement joins TRBV6-5 to TRBJ2-3; 7 bases line up with TRBD2. The J segment lost 6 bases and the V segment lost 2 bases, leaving 8 bases of the junction unmatched. Germline lookup yields CDR1 MNHEY and CDR2 SVGAGI. CDR3 size: 15 residues.

V and J are TRBV7-2 and TRBJ2-1; weak D call: TRBD2 (6 bases). The V gene lost 1 base and the J gene lost 6 bases, with 10 bases spanning the gap. From germline, CDR1 is SGHTA and CDR2 FQGNSA. The CDR3 consists of 14 residues. CDR3 in DNA: TGTGCCAGCAGCTTAGTAGCGGCGGGCAATGAGCAGTTCTTC. Its translation: CASSLVAAGNEQFF.

This clone was found once. The chain employs TRBV16 and TRBJ2-7, with D possibly TRBD1 on 5 matching bases. The V end was cut by 1 base, the J end by 5 bases, with 15 bases between. The CDR3 is 15 residues long. The germline CDR1 and CDR2 sequences are KGHSY and FQNENV. CDR3 region: CASSQFPGLGHEQYF. CDR3 DNA: TGTGCCAGCAGCCAATTCCCAGGGCTCGGGCACGAGCAGTACTTC.

This clone came up a few times. The chain employs TRBV6-1 and TRBJ1-4; D call uncertain. The CDR3 is 14 residues long. The V and J ends lost 7 bases and 3 bases respectively, with 12 bases between them. The germline V gene encodes CDR1 MNHNS and CDR2 SASEGT. The CDR3 spells CASTVLAANEKLFF. CDR3 DNA sequence: TGTGCCAGCACGGTCCTCGCGGCTAATGAAAAACTGTTTTTT.

J is TRBJ2-1 and V is TRBV19, with D maybe TRBD2 (7 bases). Germline CDR1 is LNHDA and CDR2 is SQIVND (reference sequence). The CDR3 is made up of 15 amino acids. Trimming removed 10 bases from V and 6 bases from J, with 22 bases in between. CDR3 DNA sequence: TGTGCCACCCTGGATGGGGGGGGGCCTACCAATGAGCAGTTCTTC. This sequence encodes CATLDGGGPTNEQFF.

This chain joins TRBV28 and TRBJ2-3, with a tentative D call TRBD2 (6 bases). Germline V gene sequence: CDR1 MDHEN, CDR2 SYDVKM. V was clipped by 3 bases and J by 2 bases, with 12 bases between them. The CDR3 contains 15 residues. The CDR3 DNA is TGTGCCAGCAGTTTGGGCGGGACCGCCACAGATACGCAGTATTTT. This sequence encodes CASSLGGTATDTQYF. Together with reference TRBV28 and TRBJ2-3, the CDR3 gives the full variable domain: DVKVTQSSRYLVKRTGEKVFLECVQDMDHENMFWYRQDPGLGLRLIYFSYDVKMKEKGDIPEGYSVSREKKERFSLILESASTNQTSMYLCASSLGGTATDTQYFGPGTRLTVL.

CDR3 in amino acids: CAGDRGGSPLHF. CDR3 coding DNA: TGTGCCGGGGACAGGGGTGGTTCACCCCTCCACTTT. The rearrangement joins TRBV2 to TRBJ1-6, with TRBD1 matching over 10 bases. The J segment lost 9 bases and the V segment lost 11 bases, leaving 4 bases of the junction unmatched. The length of the CDR3 is 12 residues. The germline V gene encodes CDR1 SNHLY and CDR2 FYNNEI.

The V and J genes are TRBV19 and TRBJ2-7, with D possibly matching TRBD1 (5 bases). CDR1 is LNHDA and CDR2 is SQIVND in the germline V gene (reference sequence). The CDR3 is 11 amino acids. V dropped 1 base and J dropped 12 bases, with 10 bases sitting between them. This CDR3 is CASSIGQKLYF. In nucleotides, the CDR3 is TGTGCCAGTAGTATAGGACAGAAGCTGTACTTC. Full variable domain (outside the CDR3, taken from reference TRBV19 and TRBJ2-7): DGGITQSPKYLFRKEGQNVTLSCEQNLNHDAMYWYRQDPGQGLRLIYYSQIVNDFQKGDIAEGYSVSREKKESFPLTVTSAQKNPTAFYLCASSIGQKLYFGPGTRLTVT.

In this sample, this clone turned up once. The chain carries TRBV4-1 and TRBJ1-1; D unresolved. Germline V gene sequence: CDR1 MGHRA, CDR2 YSYEKL. V was pared by 0 bases and J by 4 bases, with 12 bases between. The CDR3 has 15 amino acids. This CDR3 reads CASSQDLGGFTEAFF. The CDR3 coding sequence is TGCGCCAGCAGCCAAGATCTTGGAGGGTTCACTGAAGCTTTCTTT.

CDR3 DNA sequence: TGTGCCAGTAGTATCGGGACAGGGGAAAGTTCACCCCTCCACTTT. Translating it yields CASSIGTGESSPLHF. This chain links TRBV19 with TRBJ1-6; 10 nucleotides align to TRBD1. The CDR3 extends over 15 amino acids. The trim removed 3 bases at V and 9 bases at J, leaving 5 bases unmatched. Germline values: CDR1 LNHDA, CDR2 SQIVND (reference sequence).

This clone was counted a few times. The chain recombines TRBV4-3 with TRBJ2-1, with 10 bases identical to TRBD2. Germline V gene data show CDR1 as LGHNA and CDR2 as YSLEER. With 4 bases clipped from V and 1 base from J, the junction kept 7 bases outside the gene matches. CDR3 length: 17 amino acids. The CDR3 DNA follows: TGCGCCAGCAGCCCTAATAGCGGGGGGCGATCCTACAATGAGCAGTTCTTC. It yields the protein CASSPNSGGRSYNEQFF.

In its sample, this clone is medium-sized. The V gene is TRBV27, the J gene TRBJ2-7, with 7 bases identical to TRBD1. Per germline, CDR1 MNHEY and CDR2 SMNVEV (reference sequence). V shed 5 bases and J 4 bases; nucleotides not matched to a gene: 17. The CDR3 has 17 residues. CDR3 DNA sequence: TGTGCCAGCAGTGCGCTCTCCGGGACAGCCGGATTGTACGAGCAGTACTTC. The encoded protein is CASSALSGTAGLYEQYF.

This chain uses TRBV7-9 with TRBJ2-7; maybe TRBD2 (6 bases). The V end lost 3 bases, the J end lost 9 bases, and 9 bases lay between the germline ends. The CDR3 totals 11 residues. Germline loops: CDR1 SEHNR, CDR2 FQNEAQ (reference sequence). CDR3 protein: CASSLGLGQYF. CDR3 sequence (DNA): TGTGCCAGCAGCTTGGGACTCGGGCAGTACTTC.

The sample holds one count of this clone. This chain links TRBV9 with TRBJ1-2, with a tentative D call TRBD1 (6 bases). The germline V and J ends were trimmed by 0 bases and 6 bases, with 12 bases remaining between them. This CDR3 is built from 14 residues. Germline loops: CDR1 SGDLS, CDR2 YYNGEE. As DNA, the CDR3 is TGTGCCAGCAGCGTAGACCAGGGGCCAGATGGCTACACCTTC. It yields the protein CASSVDQGPDGYTF.

This clone was found once. The V gene is TRBV5-4, the J gene TRBJ1-1, with D uncertain. The germline CDR1 and CDR2 sequences are SGHNT and YYREEE (reference sequence). The ends were cut back, 4 bases at V and 2 bases at J, with 3 bases in the middle. CDR3 size: 11 residues. The CDR3 here is CASSINTEAFF. In DNA form, the CDR3 reads TGTGCCAGCAGCATAAACACTGAAGCTTTCTTT.